These 17 T cell receptor beta chains were sequenced from one sample in a study of blood T cell repertoires in COVID-19. Measured with immunoSEQ multiplex PCR; TCRdb has only the in-frame clones, and not every one. This sample has some 140,000 clones, with around 80% found just once. Sequencing was done on a sample of peripheral blood. The receptors here all came from a man aged 55 to 70 who had recovered from COVID-19.

The J gene is TRBJ1-2, the V gene TRBV11-2; D is ambiguous. There are 15 residues in the CDR3. In germline, CDR1 is SGHAT, CDR2 FQNNGV. The ends were cut back, 7 bases at V and 2 bases at J, with 17 bases in the middle. For the CDR3, the DNA is TGTGCCAGCAAGCTTAGTGTCCCGAGAAACTATGGCTACACCTTC. It encodes CASKLSVPRNYGYTF.

This clone was counted only a few times. J is TRBJ2-3 and V is TRBV30; D remains unclear. Trimming cost V 1 base and J 4 bases, with 9 bases left between them. This CDR3 is built from 13 residues. Germline V gene data show CDR1 as GTSNPN and CDR2 as SVGIG (reference sequence). CDR3 in DNA: TGTGCCTGGAGTGAAGACAATTCAGATACGCAGTATTTT. It is translated as CAWSEDNSDTQYF.

Details on this clone: One end of the junction is discordant with germline, which a read error may explain. The chain uses TRBV11-2 and TRBJ2-3, with 8 bases matching TRBD2. The CDR3 is made up of 15 amino acids. The V gene's germline CDR1 is SGHAT and CDR2 FQNNGV. The CDR3 nucleotides read TGTGCCAGCAGCTTATTCGCGGGGGGATCAGAAACGCAGTATTTT. Residues: CASSLFAGGSETQYF.

The V gene is TRBV27, the J gene TRBJ2-3; possibly TRBD2 for D (5 bases). With 6 bases removed from V and 2 bases from J, the gap between germline ends came to 9 bases. The germline V gene encodes CDR1 MNHEY and CDR2 SMNVEV (reference sequence). The CDR3 runs 13 residues. This chain's CDR3 is CASRSGYTDTQYF. Written as DNA, the CDR3 is TGTGCCAGCAGGTCGGGGTACACAGATACGCAGTATTTT.

The J gene is TRBJ1-1, the V gene TRBV5-6; perhaps TRBD1 as D (6 bases). The germline V gene has CDR1 SGHDT and CDR2 YYEEEE. V gave up 0 bases and J gave up 0 bases, with 12 bases separating them. This CDR3 contains 16 residues. The CDR3 DNA follows: TGTGCCAGCAGCTTGGGCCGACAGGCCATGAACACTGAAGCTTTCTTT. Protein product: CASSLGRQAMNTEAFF.

The chain recombines TRBV11-2 with TRBJ2-1; tentative D call: TRBD1 (6 bases). The V gene lost 1 base and the J gene lost 7 bases, with 14 bases spanning the gap. Germline V gives CDR1 SGHAT, CDR2 FQNNGV. The CDR3 contains 15 residues. The CDR3 sequence: CASSLARIQGNEQFF. Written as DNA, the CDR3 is TGTGCCAGCAGCTTAGCCAGAATTCAGGGGAATGAGCAGTTCTTC. The full variable domain, rest sourced from reference TRBV11-2 and TRBJ2-1, is EAGVAQSPRYKIIEKRQSVAFWCNPISGHATLYWYQQILGQGPKLLIQFQNNGVVDDSQLPKDRFSAERLKGVDSTLKIQPAKLEDSAVYLCASSLARIQGNEQFFGPGTRLTVL.

The genes are TRBV19 and TRBJ2-1, with 10 bases identical to TRBD1. V shed 6 bases, J shed 5 bases, and the junction held 4 bases outside the gene matches. This CDR3 region has 14 residues. Germline lookup yields CDR1 LNHDA and CDR2 SQIVND (reference sequence). CDR3 residues: CASSSGTGDNEQFF. Here the CDR3 DNA reads TGTGCCAGTAGCTCCGGGACAGGGGACAATGAGCAGTTCTTC.

The CDR3 bases are TGTGCCAGTGGCCACTCAGCGGACCTCACTGAAGCTTTCTTT. Translated: CASGHSADLTEAFF. V and J are TRBV6-5 and TRBJ1-1; no reliable D call. CDR3 length: 14 residues. CDR1 and CDR2 (germline): MNHEY, SVGAGI. V was cut by 9 bases and J by 4 bases, with 18 bases left in between.

This clone was seen repeatedly, ten times or more. The V and J genes are TRBV3-1 (or the pseudogene TRBV3-2) and TRBJ1-6; no reliable D call. Germline assignment: CDR1 LGHDT and CDR2 YNNKEL (reference sequence). This CDR3 spans 16 amino acids. V was trimmed by 0 bases and J by 4 bases, leaving 10 bases between them. CDR3 residues: CASSQDRALYNSPLHF. The CDR3, as DNA: TGTGCCAGCAGCCAAGATAGAGCATTATATAATTCACCCCTCCACTTT.

V gene TRBV4-3 combines with J gene TRBJ2-1, with 8 bases matching TRBD2. V was clipped by 4 bases and J by 8 bases; unmatched bases: 13. Germline values: CDR1 LGHNA, CDR2 YSLEER. The CDR3 extends over 16 amino acids. The CDR3 DNA sequence: TGCGCCAGCAGCCTCTTAGGGGCGGGGGGTCGTTATGAGCAGTTCTTC. As protein: CASSLLGAGGRYEQFF.

The chain has TRBV11-1 and TRBJ2-7; tentative D call: TRBD1 (6 bases). The germline V gene encodes CDR1 SGHAT and CDR2 FQDESV (reference sequence). The CDR3 extends over 15 amino acids. The V end was cut by 5 bases, the J end by 2 bases, with 16 bases between. The CDR3 DNA sequence: TGTGCCAGCAGCCTTACCGGGACAAAGACCTACGAGCAGTACTTC. Protein: CASSLTGTKTYEQYF.

The gene calls are TRBV7-2 and TRBJ1-2; D call uncertain. CDR3 length equals 16 residues. Trimming pared 5 bases from V and 8 bases from J, leaving 24 bases between. CDR1 SGHTA and CDR2 FQGNSA come from the germline V gene. The chain's CDR3 is CASSPARGLVERGYTF. Written as DNA, the CDR3 is TGTGCCAGCAGCCCAGCTCGCGGGTTAGTAGAGAGGGGCTACACCTTC.

The chain links TRBV28 to TRBJ1-3; possibly TRBD1 for D (6 bases). This CDR3 is 13 amino acids long. Trimming stripped 7 bases from V and 5 bases from J, with 12 bases between. Germline V CDR1 and CDR2: MDHEN, SYDVKM. CDR3 DNA: TGTGCCAGCACCGCGGGGGCACGAAACACCATATATTTT. As protein: CASTAGARNTIYF.

The chain combines TRBV4-3 with TRBJ1-2, with TRBD1 matching 7 bases. The CDR3 is made up of 16 amino acids. CDR1 LGHNA and CDR2 YSLEER come from the germline V gene. Trimming removed 0 bases from V and 2 bases from J; junction bases left unmatched: 6. The CDR3 nucleotides read TGCGCCAGCAGCCAAGATGGAGGGGGCGACAACTATGGCTACACCTTC. This translates into CASSQDGGGDNYGYTF.

This clone appeared once. The CDR3 reads CASSLALMNTEAFF. The CDR3 region has the DNA TGCGCCAGCAGCTTGGCCCTAATGAACACTGAAGCTTTCTTT. The V call is TRBV5-1, the J call TRBJ1-1, with D unclear. The CDR3 is made up of 14 amino acids. Germline loops: CDR1 SGHRS, CDR2 YFSETQ. Trimming removed 0 bases at V and 0 bases at J, with 6 bases between.

The CDR3 loop reads CASSTTGGSSYEQYF. As DNA, the CDR3 is TGTGCCAGCAGCACGACAGGGGGAAGCTCCTACGAGCAGTACTTC. The chain has TRBV27 and TRBJ2-7; 9 bases are a match to TRBD1. V shed 6 bases, J shed 0 bases, and the junction held 6 bases outside the gene matches. This CDR3 region has 15 residues. Looked up from germline, CDR1 is MNHEY and CDR2 is SMNVEV (reference sequence).

The genes are TRBV6-6 and TRBJ2-3; TRBD1 aligns across 7 bases. Trimming took 6 bases from V and 4 from J; bases not matched to a gene: 7. The CDR3 contains 14 residues. Germline loops: CDR1 MNHNY, CDR2 SVGAGI (reference sequence). This CDR3 is CASSRDRLSDTQYF. The CDR3 coding sequence is TGTGCCAGCAGCCGGGACAGACTTTCAGATACGCAGTATTTT.